This T cell receptor (beta chain) emerged from a study of T-cell reconstitution after alpha-beta-depleted transplantation in children. General study points: The authors attributed T-cell counts and diversity one year after transplant mostly to newly produced T cells. The high TCRbeta diversity at day 60 in some patients came from surviving recipient T cells and thymic progenitors. Several hundred rapidly expanded clones from non-depleted graft cells reportedly supplied alpha-beta T cells about two months post-transplant.

Regarding this clonotype: The antigen is not known.

This CDR3 comprises 13 residues. Trimming left V 2 bases short and J 4 bases short, with 8 bases between. Germline V gives CDR1 LGHDT, CDR2 YNNKEL (reference sequence). As it was prepared, the TCRbeta library received unique molecular identifiers. TCRdb itself ran the PCR reads through MiXCR, one entry per CDR3 protein. Among about 510,000 distinct CDR3 sequences listed, around 10% were seen once. This chain uses TRBV3-1 with TRBJ1-1; no clear D. This TCR came from a female patient between 2 and 10 years old who had a stem cell transplant for aplastic anemia, so the T cells may come from the graft donor. Sequenced material: PBMCs, mostly from graft donor cells, taken 180 days after TCRalphabeta/CD19-depleted stem cell transplant. The CDR3 DNA sequence: TGTGCCAGCAGCCAAACAGAACTCACTGAAGCTTTCTTT. Translating gives CASSQTELTEAFF.